The present T cell receptor beta chain was sequenced within a study of regulatory T cells in long-lasting Graves disease. Study-level information: Patients newly diagnosed with Graves' had been on antithyroid drugs for under 3 months.

Combining iRepertoire HTBI primers with Arm-PCR of CDR3 regions, the authors built TCR beta libraries. TCRdb re-called the multiplex PCR reads through MiXCR, storing one row per CDR3 protein. The data show about half a million distinct CDR3 sequences, 9.5% to 15% seen once. Time point denoted: newly diagnosed GD, antithyroid drugs for less than 3 months. RNA isolated from PBMCs was used to make the TCR library. These data were also reused for a study on T cells in Graves' hyperthyroidism and ophthalmopathy.

The clonotype was recovered from a woman aged 30 to 39 with Graves disease. Sequencing was performed on peripheral blood mononuclear cells (PBMCs), taken at new diagnosis, from a patient treated with antithyroid drugs.

The CDR3, as DNA: TGTGCCAGCAGGGTTTACGAGCAGTACTTC. It translates to CASRVYEQYF. V is TRBV27 and J is TRBJ2-7, with D unclear. CDR3 length equals 10 residues. Trimming left V 6 bases short and J 4 bases short, with 4 bases between. CDR1 is MNHEY and CDR2 is SMNVEV in the germline V gene (reference sequence).